This TCR beta chain was profiled in a study of T cell repertoires in cytomegalovirus infection. Overall study context: Recently identified HLA-C-restricted and well-studied HLA-B-restricted CMV epitopes were used. Public TCR beta signatures were indicative of both CMV infection and a matching HLA type. Study-wide results and caveats: Adding up the frequency of public TCR beta families identified people who carried CMV plus the relevant HLA.

This clonotype was counted a few times. Its antigen is undetermined. Trimming stripped 0 bases from V and 7 bases from J, with 21 bases between. This CDR3 comprises 17 residues. In germline, CDR1 is LNHDA, CDR2 SQIVND (reference sequence). TCRdb re-called the reads through MiXCR, storing one row per CDR3 protein. In the table there are about 900,000 distinct CDR3 sequences, around a third of which are singletons. The source was cultured CD8+ T cells from PBMCs, collected from culture after CMV antigen stimulation. This clonotype was obtained from a human donor in good health (CMV status not recorded). Some clones in this sample may be carry-over from other donors' samples. The V and J genes are TRBV19 and TRBJ1-1; D uncertain. This CDR3 is CASSIDLGTIIGGEAFF. The CDR3 region has the DNA TGTGCCAGTAGTATAGATCTGGGTACGATAATCGGTGGTGAAGCTTTCTTT.